The rows below give T cell receptor beta chains drawn from one sample of a study of T cell repertoires in cytomegalovirus infection. No antigen has been assigned to these receptors. TCRdb called the reads again in MiXCR, with one record for every CDR3 protein. The profile shows 40,000 to 55,000 distinct CDR3 sequences, around 20% of them singletons. The material was CD8+ T cells from cultured PBMCs, obtained from culture after CMV antigen stimulation. Every receptor here comes from a human donor in good health (CMV status not recorded). Some clones in this sample may be carry-over from other donors' samples. CDR3s include the opening cysteine and the closing phenylalanine or tryptophan. Fields, in order: V gene, clone size, D gene, J gene, CDR3 protein, CDR3 DNA. D genes are given only for firm matches. The size field is filled for only some rows; it gives once, few, many or a size class.

v_gene: TRBV27
abundance: few
d_gene: .
j_gene: TRBJ1-2
CDR3aa: CASSLGPSGVYTF
CDR3nt: TGTGCCAGCAGTTTAGGGCCCTCTGGGGTCTACACCTTC

v_gene: TRBV3-1
abundance: few
d_gene: TRBD1
j_gene: TRBJ2-2
CDR3aa: CASSQVAGGRAGELFF
CDR3nt: TGTGCCAGCAGCCAAGTGGCAGGGGGAAGAGCCGGGGAGCTGTTTTTT

v_gene: TRBV4-1
abundance: few
d_gene: .
j_gene: TRBJ2-7
CDR3aa: CASSQERVGVSEQYF
CDR3nt: TGCGCCAGCAGCCAAGAAAGGGTAGGGGTCTCCGAGCAGTACTTC

v_gene: TRBV4-1
abundance: few
d_gene: .
j_gene: TRBJ1-1
CDR3aa: CASNSDTYNTEAFF
CDR3nt: TGCGCCAGCAATTCCGACACCTATAACACTGAAGCTTTCTTT

v_gene: TRBV7-2
abundance: few
d_gene: TRBD1
j_gene: TRBJ2-1
CDR3aa: CASSSLPGTGGAYNEQFF
CDR3nt: TGTGCCAGCAGCTCACTTCCCGGGACAGGGGGGGCCTACAATGAGCAGTTCTTC

v_gene: TRBV9
abundance: .
d_gene: .
j_gene: TRBJ2-5
CDR3aa: CASSGEGSQETQYF
CDR3nt: TGTGCCAGCAGCGGAGAGGGGTCACAAGAGACCCAGTACTTC

v_gene: TRBV12-3/TRBV12-4
abundance: many
d_gene: .
j_gene: TRBJ2-7
CDR3aa: CASTKGGGYEQYF
CDR3nt: TGTGCCAGCACCAAAGGAGGCGGATACGAGCAGTACTTC

v_gene: TRBV6-2/TRBV6-3
abundance: many
d_gene: .
j_gene: TRBJ2-7
CDR3aa: CASSYPLYEQYF
CDR3nt: TGTGCCAGCAGTTACCCACTTTATGAGCAGTACTTC

v_gene: TRBV19
abundance: .
d_gene: .
j_gene: TRBJ1-5
CDR3aa: CASSIRLYNQPQHF
CDR3nt: TGTGCCAGTAGTATAAGACTCTATAATCAGCCCCAGCATTTT

v_gene: TRBV7-9
abundance: few
d_gene: .
j_gene: TRBJ1-4
CDR3aa: CASSKGPEKLFF
CDR3nt: TGTGCCAGCAGCAAGGGCCCAGAAAAACTGTTTTTT

v_gene: TRBV28
abundance: .
d_gene: .
j_gene: TRBJ2-7
CDR3aa: CASSFGSNSYEQYF
CDR3nt: TGTGCCAGCAGTTTTGGATCCAACTCCTACGAGCAGTACTTC

v_gene: TRBV7-9
abundance: few
d_gene: TRBD1
j_gene: TRBJ2-2
CDR3aa: CASSLHWTGSNTGELFF
CDR3nt: TGTGCCAGCAGCTTACACTGGACAGGGTCGAACACCGGGGAGCTGTTTTTT

v_gene: TRBV10-2
abundance: once
d_gene: TRBD1
j_gene: TRBJ2-1
CDR3aa: CASSLDRTLYNEQFF
CDR3nt: TGCGCCAGCAGCCTGGACAGGACCCTCTACAATGAGCAGTTCTTC

v_gene: TRBV16
abundance: .
d_gene: .
j_gene: TRBJ2-3
CDR3aa: CASSQSKGTQYF
CDR3nt: TGTGCCAGCAGCCAATCGAAGGGTACGCAGTATTTT

v_gene: TRBV6-2/TRBV6-3
abundance: few
d_gene: TRBD1
j_gene: TRBJ2-7
CDR3aa: CASNDPGQGYEQYF
CDR3nt: TGTGCCAGCAATGATCCGGGACAGGGTTACGAGCAGTACTTC

v_gene: TRBV12-3/TRBV12-4
abundance: .
d_gene: TRBD1
j_gene: TRBJ1-4
CDR3aa: CASSLRGQGVTNEKLFF
CDR3nt: TGTGCCAGCAGTCTACGGGGACAGGGAGTCACTAATGAAAAACTGTTTTTT

v_gene: TRBV19
abundance: few
d_gene: TRBD1
j_gene: TRBJ1-5
CDR3aa: CASSLVRDRGQPQHF
CDR3nt: TGTGCCAGTAGTCTTGTCCGGGACAGGGGACAGCCCCAGCATTTT

v_gene: TRBV7-8
abundance: .
d_gene: .
j_gene: TRBJ2-3
CDR3aa: CASSPTRVTTDTQYF
CDR3nt: TGTGCCAGCAGTCCTACAAGGGTTACCACAGATACGCAGTATTTT

v_gene: TRBV11-2
abundance: few
d_gene: .
j_gene: TRBJ2-1
CDR3aa: CASSFRDGRGMGSEQFF
CDR3nt: TGTGCCAGCAGCTTCCGGGACGGGCGCGGAATGGGCTCTGAGCAGTTCTTC

v_gene: TRBV4-3
abundance: .
d_gene: .
j_gene: TRBJ2-3
CDR3aa: CASSQHHRDNTDTQYF
CDR3nt: TGCGCCAGCAGCCAACATCACAGGGATAACACAGATACGCAGTATTTT

v_gene: TRBV11-2
abundance: .
d_gene: .
j_gene: TRBJ1-4
CDR3aa: CASSSRGGEKLFF
CDR3nt: TGTGCCAGCAGTTCCCGCGGGGGCGAAAAACTGTTTTTT

v_gene: TRBV18
abundance: few
d_gene: .
j_gene: TRBJ2-5
CDR3aa: CASSPRGAKETQYF
CDR3nt: TGTGCCAGCTCACCCCGGGGGGCCAAGGAGACCCAGTACTTC

v_gene: TRBV7-2
abundance: few
d_gene: TRBD2
j_gene: TRBJ2-3
CDR3aa: CASSLKVIAGGTPRSTDTQYF
CDR3nt: TGTGCCAGCAGCCTGAAGGTGATAGCGGGGGGCACCCCACGCAGCACAGATACGCAGTATTTT

v_gene: TRBV7-6
abundance: few
d_gene: TRBD1
j_gene: TRBJ2-7
CDR3aa: CASSEGQGDYEQYF
CDR3nt: TGTGCCAGCAGCGAAGGACAGGGAGACTACGAGCAGTACTTC

v_gene: TRBV2
abundance: few
d_gene: .
j_gene: TRBJ1-1
CDR3aa: CASSQRQNTEAFF
CDR3nt: TGTGCCAGCAGCCAAAGACAGAACACTGAAGCTTTCTTT

v_gene: TRBV4-3
abundance: .
d_gene: .
j_gene: TRBJ2-1
CDR3aa: CASSQDYRNEQFF
CDR3nt: TGCGCCAGCAGCCAGGACTACAGGAATGAGCAGTTCTTC

v_gene: TRBV6-2/TRBV6-3
abundance: few
d_gene: TRBD1
j_gene: TRBJ2-2
CDR3aa: CASRFYRGSNTGELFF
CDR3nt: TGTGCCAGCCGGTTTTACAGGGGATCGAACACCGGGGAGCTGTTTTTT

v_gene: TRBV7-9
abundance: .
d_gene: .
j_gene: TRBJ1-4
CDR3aa: CASTVISGAYEKLFF
CDR3nt: TGTGCCAGCACCGTTATCTCGGGGGCTTATGAAAAACTGTTTTTT

v_gene: TRBV12-3/TRBV12-4
abundance: many
d_gene: .
j_gene: TRBJ1-3
CDR3aa: CASSLGQGLNTIYF
CDR3nt: TGTGCCAGCAGTTTAGGCCAGGGGTTGAACACCATATATTTT

v_gene: TRBV6-2/TRBV6-3
abundance: .
d_gene: TRBD2
j_gene: TRBJ2-1
CDR3aa: CASSYSAGLWDEQFF
CDR3nt: TGTGCCAGCAGTTATTCAGCGGGGCTCTGGGATGAGCAGTTCTTC

v_gene: TRBV4-3
abundance: .
d_gene: TRBD1
j_gene: TRBJ2-7
CDR3aa: CASSQVTGTVNYEQYF
CDR3nt: TGCGCCAGCAGCCAAGTTACCGGGACAGTAAACTACGAGCAGTACTTC

v_gene: TRBV7-2
abundance: few
d_gene: .
j_gene: TRBJ1-2
CDR3aa: CASSPPGGYGYTF
CDR3nt: TGTGCCAGCAGCCCCCCGGGAGGCTATGGCTACACCTTC

v_gene: TRBV27
abundance: .
d_gene: TRBD2
j_gene: TRBJ2-7
CDR3aa: CASSLGSGSPYEQYF
CDR3nt: TGTGCCAGCAGTTTAGGTAGCGGGAGCCCCTACGAGCAGTACTTC

v_gene: TRBV7-9
abundance: few
d_gene: TRBD2
j_gene: TRBJ2-1
CDR3aa: CASSPKTSGDQNEQFF
CDR3nt: TGTGCCAGCAGCCCGAAGACTAGCGGGGACCAAAATGAGCAGTTCTTC

v_gene: TRBV7-2
abundance: few
d_gene: TRBD2
j_gene: TRBJ2-1
CDR3aa: CASSLVRTSGGSHSNEQFF
CDR3nt: TGTGCCAGCAGCTTAGTCCGTACTAGCGGGGGGTCCCACTCAAATGAGCAGTTCTTC

v_gene: TRBV11-2
abundance: .
d_gene: .
j_gene: TRBJ1-5
CDR3aa: CASSVFPGAGQPQHF
CDR3nt: TGTGCCAGCAGCGTATTTCCTGGGGCCGGTCAGCCCCAGCATTTT